One and the same sample provided the 8 T cell receptor beta chains below, sequenced in a study of T cells after yellow fever vaccination. MiXCR was run by TCRdb on the 5' RACE reads, yielding one entry per CDR3 protein. The table includes hundreds of thousands of distinct CDR3 sequences, 8.7% detected once. The sequences come from PBMCs, collected on the day of the first yellow fever vaccination. The source of these receptors is a man between 18 and 29 years old who received the YFV17D yellow fever vaccine.

The V and J genes are TRBV27 and TRBJ1-6, with TRBD1 matching over 7 bases. J was trimmed by 13 bases and V by 4 bases; bases with no gene match: 16. The germline V gene has CDR1 MNHEY and CDR2 SMNVEV (reference sequence). The CDR3 has 16 residues. CDR3 coding DNA: TGTGCCAGCAGTTATGGGACAGAGTCCTTCTCGAGTCCCCTCCACTTT. Encoded protein: CASSYGTESFSSPLHF.

This clonotype was picked up a small number of times. The V call is TRBV5-6, the J call TRBJ1-1; no reliable D call. The CDR3 extends over 14 amino acids. V shed 0 bases and J shed 4 bases, with 10 bases lying between them. Looked up from germline, CDR1 is SGHDT and CDR2 is YYEEEE. The CDR3 DNA sequence: TGTGCCAGCAGCTTGGCGTTAGAGGGCACTGAAGCTTTCTTT. Protein product: CASSLALEGTEAFF.

CDR3 DNA sequence: TGCGCCAGCAGCCAAGATATAACAGGGGACGGGGAGCTGTTTTTT. Its protein is CASSQDITGDGELFF. The chain uses TRBV4-3 and TRBJ2-2; 7 positions agree with TRBD1. Trimming took 0 bases from V and 7 from J; bases not matched to a gene: 5. The CDR3 is 15 amino acids. CDR1 and CDR2 (germline): LGHNA, YSLEER.

This chain uses TRBV28 with TRBJ2-7; no reliable D call. The CDR3 spans 14 residues. Germline lookup yields CDR1 MDHEN and CDR2 SYDVKM. V was shortened by 6 bases and J by 2 bases, with 14 bases between the two germline ends. CDR3 in DNA: TGTGCCAGCAGACCCCCCGATAGTCCCTACGAGCAGTACGTC. Protein product: CASRPPDSPYEQYV.

The chain has TRBV25-1 and TRBJ2-2, with TRBD1 as a possible D gene (5 bases). V was cut by 5 bases and J by 0 bases, with 10 bases left in between. The CDR3 runs 15 residues. CDR1 and CDR2 (germline): MGHDK, SYGVNS. This CDR3 is CASSHGATNTGELFF. The CDR3 DNA reads as TGTGCCAGCAGTCATGGGGCAACGAACACCGGGGAGCTGTTTTTT.

The chain is built from TRBV7-9 and TRBJ2-1; D remains unclear. Per the germline V gene, CDR1 is SEHNR and CDR2 is FQNEAQ (reference sequence). There are 12 residues in the CDR3. Trimming removed 1 base from V and 15 bases from J, with 13 bases in between. CDR3 sequence reads: CASSLEGQKGFF. The DNA of the CDR3 is TGTGCCAGCAGCTTAGAAGGCCAGAAGGGGTTCTTC.

J is TRBJ1-4 and V is TRBV18, with D unresolved. Germline CDR1 reads KGHSH; CDR2 reads LQKENI. The CDR3 spans 14 residues. Trimming removed 3 bases from V and 7 bases from J, with 12 bases in between. The CDR3 nucleotides read TGTGCCAGCTCACCGGTTCAGGAGAGTGAAAAACTGTTTTTT. Translation: CASSPVQESEKLFF.

The chain is built from TRBV4-3 and TRBJ1-1; the match to TRBD1 covers 8 bases. The CDR3 extends over 17 amino acids. The V gene end was trimmed by 0 bases and the J gene end by 0 bases; junction bases not matched to a gene: 6. CDR1 and CDR2 from the germline V gene are LGHNA and YSLEER. Here the CDR3 DNA reads TGCGCCAGCAGCCAAGATACGGGGACAGGTATGAACACTGAAGCTTTCTTT. Its protein is CASSQDTGTGMNTEAFF.